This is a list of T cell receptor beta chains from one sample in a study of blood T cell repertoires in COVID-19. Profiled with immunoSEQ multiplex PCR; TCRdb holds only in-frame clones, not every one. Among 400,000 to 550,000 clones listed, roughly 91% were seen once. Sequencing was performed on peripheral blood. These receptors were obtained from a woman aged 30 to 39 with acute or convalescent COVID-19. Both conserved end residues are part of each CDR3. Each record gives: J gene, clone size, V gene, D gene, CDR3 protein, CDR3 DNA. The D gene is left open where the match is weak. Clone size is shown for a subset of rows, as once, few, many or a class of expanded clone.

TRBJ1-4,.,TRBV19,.,CASKSGPLEFEKLFF,TGTGCCAGTAAAAGCGGGCCTCTGGAATTTGAAAAACTGTTTTTT
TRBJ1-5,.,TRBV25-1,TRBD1,CASSRDRDNQPQHF,TGTGCCAGCAGCCGGGACAGGGACAATCAGCCCCAGCATTTT
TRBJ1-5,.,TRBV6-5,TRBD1,CASRLDRGGNQPQHF,TGTGCCAGCAGGTTAGACAGGGGAGGCAATCAGCCCCAGCATTTT
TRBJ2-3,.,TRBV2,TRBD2,CASRGRLAGTSTDTQYF,TGTGCCAGCAGAGGGAGACTAGCGGGGACTAGCACAGATACGCAGTATTTT
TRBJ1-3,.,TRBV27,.,CASSLLGASGNTIYF,TGTGCCAGCAGTTTATTGGGGGCGTCGGGAAACACCATATATTTT
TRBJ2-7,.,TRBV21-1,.,CASRTPEGAPYEQYF,TGTGCCAGCAGAACCCCGGAGGGGGCCCCCTACGAGCAGTACTTC
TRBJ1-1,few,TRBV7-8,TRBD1,CASSPGGRNTEAFF,TGTGCCAGCAGCCCAGGGGGGCGGAACACTGAAGCTTTCTTT
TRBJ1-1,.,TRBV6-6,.,CASSYSKPGTEAFF,TGTGCCAGCAGTTACTCGAAACCGGGGACTGAAGCTTTCTTT
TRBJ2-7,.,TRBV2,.,CASSDRPEQYF,TGTGCCAGCAGTGACAGGCCCGAGCAGTACTTC
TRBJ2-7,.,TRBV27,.,CASSYRLSYEQYF,TGTGCCAGCAGTTATAGACTCTCCTACGAGCAGTACTTC
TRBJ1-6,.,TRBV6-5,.,CASTSTGTYNSPLHF,TGTGCCAGCACCTCGACAGGAACCTATAATTCACCCCTCCACTTT
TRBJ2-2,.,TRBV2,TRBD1,CASSEAIGDRANTGELFF,TGTGCCAGCAGTGAAGCGATCGGGGACAGAGCGAACACCGGGGAGCTGTTTTTT
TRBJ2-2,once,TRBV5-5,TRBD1,CASSLADRVTGELFF,TGTGCCAGCAGCTTGGCGGACAGGGTTACCGGGGAGCTGTTTTTT
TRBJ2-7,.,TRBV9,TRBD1,CASSVGGQGYEQYF,TGTGCCAGCAGCGTAGGGGGACAGGGCTACGAGCAGTACTTC
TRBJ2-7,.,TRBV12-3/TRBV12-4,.,CASSLQGPGEQYF,TGTGCCAGCTCTTTGCAGGGGCCCGGGGAGCAGTACTTC
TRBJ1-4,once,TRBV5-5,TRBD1,CASSGDSPREKLFF,TGTGCCAGCAGCGGGGACAGCCCTCGGGAAAAACTGTTTTTT
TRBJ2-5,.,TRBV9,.,CASSVDGGGASETQYF,TGTGCCAGCAGCGTAGATGGTGGGGGGGCTTCAGAGACCCAGTACTTC
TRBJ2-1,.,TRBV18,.,CASSGGPHSYNEQFF,TGTGCCAGCTCGGGAGGACCGCACTCCTACAATGAGCAGTTCTTC
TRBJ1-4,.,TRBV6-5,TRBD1,CASRYRGTNEKLFF,TGTGCCAGCCGCTACAGGGGAACTAATGAAAAACTGTTTTTT